A single sample gave rise to the 8 T cell receptor beta chains below, sequenced in a study of T cell repertoires in cytomegalovirus infection. One entry per CDR3 protein, called by TCRdb with MiXCR from the reads. The table has around 280,000 distinct CDR3 sequences, approximately 13% seen once. Material: PBMCs. Source of these receptors: a human donor in good health (CMV status not recorded). Some clones in this sample may be carry-over from other donors' samples.

This clonotype has a count of ten or more. This chain uses TRBV7-2 with TRBJ2-1, with 8 bases identical to TRBD2. Germline CDR1 SGHTA, CDR2 FQGNSA. This CDR3 comprises 15 residues. Trimming took 5 bases from V and 2 from J; bases not matched to a gene: 5. CDR3: CASSGPGLAYNEQFF. Here the CDR3 DNA reads TGTGCCAGCAGCGGACCGGGACTAGCCTACAATGAGCAGTTCTTC.

Only a few counts were recorded for this clonotype. The gene calls are TRBV20-1 and TRBJ2-2, with 7 nucleotides matching TRBD1. This CDR3 has 13 amino acids. CDR1 is DFQATT and CDR2 is SNEGSKA in the germline V gene (reference sequence). V lost 1 base, J lost 7 bases, and 3 bases stayed unmatched. The CDR3 reads CSARVPGGGELFF. The CDR3 bases are TGCAGTGCTAGAGTGCCAGGGGGCGGGGAGCTGTTTTTT.

This clonotype showed up just a few times. The rearrangement uses TRBV5-4 and TRBJ2-7, with D possibly matching TRBD1 (6 bases). V was shortened by 5 bases and J by 3 bases, with 12 bases between the two germline ends. Germline lookup yields CDR1 SGHNT and CDR2 YYREEE (reference sequence). The CDR3 is made up of 13 amino acids. CDR3 in DNA: TGTGCCAGCAGATCGGACAGTGTCTACGAGCAGTACTTC. This sequence encodes CASRSDSVYEQYF.

This clonotype was observed a few times. The chain carries TRBV27 and TRBJ2-7, with D perhaps TRBD2 (7 bases). The germline V gene encodes CDR1 MNHEY and CDR2 SMNVEV (reference sequence). V was pared by 6 bases and J by 5 bases, with 17 bases between. The CDR3 contains 14 residues. In nucleotides, the CDR3 is TGTGCCAGCAGAGGCGTGGGGGGGCTCAACGAGCAGTACTTC. Protein sequence: CASRGVGGLNEQYF.

This chain joins TRBV11-3 and TRBJ2-1, with 12 bases identical to TRBD2. The J segment lost 8 bases and the V segment lost 5 bases, leaving 13 bases of the junction unmatched. Germline CDR1 SGHNT, CDR2 YENEEA. The CDR3 length is 17 residues. DNA for the CDR3: TGTGCCAGCAGCCTGTGGACTAGCGGGGCCGGGGAAGATGAGCAGTTCTTC. Protein product: CASSLWTSGAGEDEQFF.

Many counts were recorded for this clonotype. The gene calls are TRBV6-2 or TRBV6-3 and TRBJ2-7; no definite D call. Per germline, CDR1 MNHEY and CDR2 SVGEGT. Trimming pared 2 bases from V and 0 bases from J, leaving 14 bases between. The CDR3 contains 16 residues. Here the CDR3 DNA reads TGTGCCAGCAGTTACGGAGACGGTTCCAGCTCCTACGAGCAGTACTTC. Amino acids: CASSYGDGSSSYEQYF.

To note about this clonotype: A much larger clone sits a single nucleotide away, making a read error possible. V usage is TRBV14 and J usage is TRBJ1-3, with D perhaps matching TRBD1 (6 bases). Germline V gene sequence: CDR1 SGHDN, CDR2 FVKESK. Trimming took off 2 bases at V and 6 bases at J, with 14 bases between the two ends. The CDR3 spans 15 residues. The CDR3 coding sequence is TGTGCCAGCAGCCAACAGACAGGCGGTCAAAACACCATATATTTT. Translated, it gives CASSQQTGGQNTIYF.

At least ten counts were recorded for this clonotype. The J gene is TRBJ2-1, the V gene TRBV7-9, with TRBD2 matching over 7 bases. Per germline, CDR1 SEHNR and CDR2 FQNEAQ (reference sequence). The CDR3 runs to 14 residues. Trimming took 5 bases from V and 2 from J; bases not matched to a gene: 3. The CDR3 loop is CASSRGGTYNEQFF. CDR3 sequence (DNA): TGTGCCAGCAGCCGCGGGGGTACCTACAATGAGCAGTTCTTC.